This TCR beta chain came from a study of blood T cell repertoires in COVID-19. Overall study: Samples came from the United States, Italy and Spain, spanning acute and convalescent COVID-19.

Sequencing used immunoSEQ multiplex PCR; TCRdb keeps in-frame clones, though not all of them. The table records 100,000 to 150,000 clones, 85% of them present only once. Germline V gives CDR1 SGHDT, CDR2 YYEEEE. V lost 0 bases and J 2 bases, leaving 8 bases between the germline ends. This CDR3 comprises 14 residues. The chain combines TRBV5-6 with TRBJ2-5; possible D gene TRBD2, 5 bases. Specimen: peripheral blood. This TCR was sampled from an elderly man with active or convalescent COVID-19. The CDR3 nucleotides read TGTGCCAGCAGCTTGGGGGGAGTGCAAGAGACCCAGTACTTC. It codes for CASSLGGVQETQYF. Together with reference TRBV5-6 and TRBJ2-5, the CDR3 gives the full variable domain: DAGVTQSPTHLIKTRGQQVTLRCSPKSGHDTVSWYQQALGQGPQFIFQYYEEEERQRGNFPDRFSGHQFPNYSSELNVNALLLGDSALYLCASSLGGVQETQYFGPGTRLLVL.